The source of this T cell receptor beta chain is a study of T cell responses to AZD1222 COVID-19 vaccine. From germline, CDR1 is SGHRS and CDR2 YFSETQ. The CDR3 spans 17 residues. V gave up 0 bases and J gave up 7 bases, with 20 bases separating them. Clones were sequenced by immunoSEQ multiplex PCR, and TCRdb holds only the in-frame ones, with some missing. Counted here are some 150,000 clones, roughly 85% occurring once; the ten biggest clones make up 7.9%. The material was peripheral blood, obtained 28 days after the second dose of the MenACWY control vaccine. The gene calls are TRBV5-1 and TRBJ2-1, with D maybe TRBD2 (6 bases). The receptor's source is an adult who received the MenACWY meningococcal vaccine as a control. The CDR3 protein is CASSLGSGGMIRNEQFF. CDR3 DNA: TGCGCCAGCAGCTTGGGGAGCGGAGGGATGATTCGGAATGAGCAGTTCTTC. Looking up the rest from reference TRBV5-1 and TRBJ2-1 gives the full variable domain: KAGVTQTPRYLIKTRGQQVTLSCSPISGHRSVSWYQQTPGQGLQFLFEYFSETQRNKGNFPGRFSGRQFSNSRSEMNVSTLELGDSALYLCASSLGSGGMIRNEQFFGPGTRLTVL.